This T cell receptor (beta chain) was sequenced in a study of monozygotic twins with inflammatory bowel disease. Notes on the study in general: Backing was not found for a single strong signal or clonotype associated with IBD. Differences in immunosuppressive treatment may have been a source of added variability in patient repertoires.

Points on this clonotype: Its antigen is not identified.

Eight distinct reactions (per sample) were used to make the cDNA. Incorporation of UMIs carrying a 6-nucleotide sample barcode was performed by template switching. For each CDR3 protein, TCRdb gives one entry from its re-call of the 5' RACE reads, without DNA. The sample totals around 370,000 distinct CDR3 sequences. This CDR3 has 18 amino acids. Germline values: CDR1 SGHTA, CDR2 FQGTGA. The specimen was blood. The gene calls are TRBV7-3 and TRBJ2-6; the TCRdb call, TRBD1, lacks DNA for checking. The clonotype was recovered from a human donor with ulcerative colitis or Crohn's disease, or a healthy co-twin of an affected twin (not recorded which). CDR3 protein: CASSSYQGAGSGANVLTF.